The next 14 T cell receptor beta chains were all read from a single sample in a study of cytomegalovirus exposure and HLA in healthy donors. It was with 60 Vbeta and 13 Jbeta primers that the PCR ran. Assay used: immunoSEQ multiplex PCR; TCRdb lists only in-frame clones, some missing. Here the sample spans over 130,000 clones, roughly three fifths being singletons. Sequencing input: PBMCs. The receptors here all came from a woman aged 60-75 years in good health and CMV-seronegative.

The chain is built from TRBV7-9 and TRBJ2-1; TRBD2 is a possible D gene (5 bases). Germline CDR1 is SEHNR and CDR2 is FQNEAQ (reference sequence). V was pared by 1 base and J by 8 bases, with 21 bases between. This CDR3 is built from 17 residues. The CDR3 DNA reads as TGTGCCAGCAGCTTAGGAGGGTGGCTAGGAGGCAGTGATGAGCAGTTCTTC. It codes for CASSLGGWLGGSDEQFF.

V is TRBV29-1 and J is TRBJ1-5; TRBD1 aligns across 8 bases. J lost 5 bases, V lost 6 bases, and 3 bases had no gene match. Germline CDR1 is SQVTM and CDR2 is ANQGSEA. CDR3 length: 12 residues. CDR3 in amino acids: CSVGTGDQPQHF. In DNA, the CDR3 is TGCAGCGTCGGGACAGGCGATCAGCCCCAGCATTTT.

The chain couples TRBV15 to TRBJ1-6, with D tentatively TRBD1 (6 bases). CDR1 LNHNV and CDR2 YYDKDF come from the germline V gene (reference sequence). This CDR3 comprises 15 residues. The V end lost 0 bases, the J end lost 10 bases, and 13 bases lay between the germline ends. CDR3 nucleotide sequence: TGTGCCACCAGCAGAGATTTTGGTCAGGGGTCACCCCTCCACTTT. It is translated as CATSRDFGQGSPLHF.

The chain has TRBV19 and TRBJ2-5, with D perhaps TRBD2 (5 bases). The CDR3 length is 13 residues. The V and J ends lost 3 bases and 5 bases respectively, with 10 bases between them. CDR1 LNHDA and CDR2 SQIVND come from the germline V gene (reference sequence). The CDR3 sequence: CASSIELAETQYF. CDR3 bases: TGTGCCAGTAGTATTGAGTTAGCGGAGACCCAGTACTTC.

The CDR3 DNA is TGTGCCACCGCCGAGGGGGCCGGGTTGGGAAGGTTTTTCTTT. This codes for CATAEGAGLGRFFF. The chain links TRBV15 to TRBJ1-1; 7 bases map to TRBD1. The J segment lost 13 bases and the V segment lost 8 bases, leaving 19 bases of the junction unmatched. The CDR3 length is 14 residues. Germline CDR1 and CDR2: LNHNV and YYDKDF (reference sequence).

This sequence joins TRBV7-9 and TRBJ2-7, with 9 bases identical to TRBD2. Germline trimming cut 5 bases from V and 1 base from J; bases unmatched to any gene: 12. The germline V gene encodes CDR1 SEHNR and CDR2 FQNEAQ (reference sequence). The CDR3 extends over 17 amino acids. The CDR3 loop is CASSQITGLAGSYEQYF. The CDR3 region has the DNA TGTGCCAGCAGCCAAATAACTGGGCTAGCGGGGTCCTACGAGCAGTACTTC.

The CDR3 is CASSDRDRGPNNSPLHF. CDR3 coding DNA: TGTGCCAGCAGTGACCGGGACAGGGGACCCAATAATTCACCCCTCCACTTT. The chain combines TRBV6-1 with TRBJ1-6, with 10 nucleotides matching TRBD1. With 3 bases clipped from V and 5 bases from J, the junction kept 7 bases outside the gene matches. The V gene's germline CDR1 is MNHNS and CDR2 SASEGT. The CDR3 is 17 amino acids.

The chain links TRBV15 to TRBJ1-2; TRBD1 is a possible D gene (5 bases). V was clipped by 5 bases and J by 0 bases, with 7 bases between them. Germline loops: CDR1 LNHNV, CDR2 YYDKDF (reference sequence). The CDR3 loop spans 13 amino acids. DNA of the CDR3: TGTGCCACCAGCGTGGGGCCTAACTATGGCTACACCTTC. This encodes CATSVGPNYGYTF.

V gene TRBV2 combines with J gene TRBJ1-4, with 8 bases lining up with TRBD1. V lost 6 bases and J lost 8; bases outside the gene matches: 8. This CDR3 is built from 14 residues. CDR1 and CDR2 from the germline V gene are SNHLY and FYNNEI. The CDR3 nucleotides are TGTGCCAGCAGCGAACAGGGGGGCAGCGAAAAACTGTTTTTT. This encodes CASSEQGGSEKLFF. The variable domain in full, completed from reference TRBV2 and TRBJ1-4, reads EPEVTQTPSHQVTQMGQEVILRCVPISNHLYFYWYRQILGQKVEFLVSFYNNEISEKSEIFDDQFSVERPDGSNFTLKIRSTKLEDSAMYFCASSEQGGSEKLFFGSGTQLSVL.

The chain uses TRBV28 and TRBJ1-2; the match to TRBD1 covers 8 bases. The germline CDR1 and CDR2 sequences are MDHEN and SYDVKM. V was pared by 4 bases and J by 2 bases, with 12 bases of the junction left unmatched. The CDR3 has 17 amino acids. CDR3 region: CASSSSTLRTGNYGYTF. The CDR3 bases are TGTGCCAGCAGTTCCTCCACCCTCAGGACAGGGAACTATGGCTACACCTTC.

The chain is built from TRBV18 and TRBJ2-7; TRBD1 is a possible D gene (5 bases). V was shortened by 3 bases and J by 3 bases, with 12 bases between the two germline ends. CDR3 length: 14 amino acids. Per germline, CDR1 KGHSH and CDR2 LQKENI. The CDR3 DNA is TGTGCCAGCTCACCTCCACTCACAGGCTACGAGCAGTACTTC. Translation: CASSPPLTGYEQYF.

The rearrangement links TRBV29-1 to TRBJ2-5, with TRBD1 matching 10 bases. The V and J ends lost 6 bases and 7 bases, in that order; junction bases with no gene match: 8. The length of the CDR3 is 13 residues. Per germline, CDR1 SQVTM and CDR2 ANQGSEA. As DNA, the CDR3 is TGCAGCGTACCGGGACAGGGGAGAGTGACCCAGTACTTC. It specifies CSVPGQGRVTQYF. The whole variable domain, filled in from reference TRBV29-1 and TRBJ2-5, reads SAVISQKPSRDICQRGTSLTIQCQVDSQVTMMFWYRQQPGQSLTLIATANQGSEATYESGFVIDKFPISRPNLTFSTLTVSNMSPEDSSIYLCSVPGQGRVTQYFGPGTRLLVL.

The rearrangement joins TRBV7-9 to TRBJ2-3; the match to TRBD1 covers 9 bases. Germline assignment: CDR1 SEHNR and CDR2 FQNEAQ (reference sequence). The length of the CDR3 is 14 residues. With 3 bases clipped from V and 5 bases from J, the junction kept 3 bases outside the gene matches. The CDR3 loop reads CASSFNRGLDTQYF. CDR3 coding DNA: TGTGCCAGCAGCTTTAACAGGGGGCTAGATACGCAGTATTTT.

This sequence joins TRBV2 and TRBJ1-4, with 8 bases matching TRBD1. V was pared by 3 bases and J by 5 bases, with 5 bases of the junction left unmatched. CDR1 and CDR2 from the germline V gene are SNHLY and FYNNEI. The CDR3 covers 15 residues. In nucleotides, the CDR3 is TGTGCCAGCAGTGACCGGGACAGGCCCAATGAAAAACTGTTTTTT. It encodes CASSDRDRPNEKLFF.